Listed below are T cell receptor beta chains from one sample, sequenced in a study of cytomegalovirus exposure and HLA in healthy donors. Using immunoSEQ multiplex PCR, the repertoire was profiled, and TCRdb retains in-frame clones only, with some absent. The sample lists 150,000 to 200,000 clones, 65% to 80% seen once, with roughly 3% in the top ten. Sequenced: PBMCs. The source of these receptors is a woman aged 45 to 65 in good health and CMV-seropositive. CDR3s include the opening cysteine and the closing phenylalanine or tryptophan. The D gene is left open where the match is weak. The size of a clone is reported for some rows only, either as once, few or many, or as a class for expanded clones.

J: TRBJ2-5; V: TRBV30; size: -; D: -; CDR3: CAWSDRQTQYF; DNA: TGTGCCTGGAGTGACAGGCAGACCCAGTACTTC
J: TRBJ1-6; V: TRBV10-2; size: -; D: TRBD1; CDR3: CASSRTGTNNSPLHF; DNA: TGCGCCAGCTCCAGGACAGGGACCAATAATTCACCCCTCCACTTT
J: TRBJ2-1; V: TRBV5-1; size: -; D: -; CDR3: CASSLPMDEQFF; DNA: TGCGCCAGCAGCCTCCCTATGGATGAGCAGTTCTTC
J: TRBJ1-5; V: TRBV19; size: -; D: TRBD1; CDR3: CATSGQGGQPQHF; DNA: TGTGCCACCTCCGGACAGGGCGGACAGCCCCAGCATTTT
J: TRBJ1-6; V: TRBV27; size: -; D: -; CDR3: CASSPRQSSYNSPLHF; DNA: TGTGCCAGCAGTCCTAGACAGTCCTCCTATAATTCACCCCTCCACTTT
J: TRBJ1-4; V: TRBV2; size: -; D: -; CDR3: CASGPGGMGEKLFF; DNA: TGTGCCAGCGGCCCTGGGGGGATGGGTGAAAAACTGTTTTTT
J: TRBJ2-7; V: TRBV10-2; size: -; D: -; CDR3: CAIHRGGEQYF; DNA: TGCGCCATACACAGGGGGGGTGAGCAGTACTTC
J: TRBJ2-1; V: TRBV11-3; size: -; D: -; CDR3: CASSLKGGIGNEQFF; DNA: TGTGCCAGCAGCTTAAAAGGGGGAATCGGGAATGAGCAGTTCTTC
J: TRBJ1-2; V: TRBV2; size: few; D: TRBD1; CDR3: CASLPDRVGYGYTF; DNA: TGTGCCAGTCTTCCGGACAGGGTTGGCTATGGCTACACCTTC
J: TRBJ2-6; V: TRBV5-1; size: few; D: -; CDR3: CASSLDGPGTRTSGANVLTF; DNA: TGCGCCAGCAGCTTGGACGGACCCGGGACAAGAACCTCTGGGGCCAACGTCCTGACTTTC
J: TRBJ2-3; V: TRBV5-1; size: -; D: -; CDR3: CASSLGAASAGDTQYF; DNA: TGCGCCAGCAGCTTGGGCGCAGCGTCGGCGGGGGATACGCAGTATTTT
J: TRBJ2-7; V: TRBV5-1; size: -; D: TRBD2; CDR3: CASRLTSGGAYEQYF; DNA: TGCGCCAGCAGGCTTACTAGCGGGGGGGCTTACGAGCAGTACTTC
J: TRBJ1-2; V: TRBV29-1; size: few; D: TRBD1; CDR3: CSVGTGGAVGYGYTF; DNA: TGCAGCGTCGGGACAGGGGGCGCGGTAGGGTATGGCTACACCTTC
J: TRBJ1-5; V: TRBV6-4; size: -; D: TRBD1; CDR3: CASRPGQGVLNQPQHF; DNA: TGTGCCAGCAGGCCGGGACAGGGGGTCCTCAATCAGCCCCAGCATTTT
J: TRBJ1-1; V: TRBV6-1; size: -; D: -; CDR3: CATSINGGTEAFF; DNA: TGTGCCACTTCGATCAACGGTGGCACTGAAGCTTTCTTT
J: TRBJ1-5; V: TRBV7-6; size: -; D: TRBD1; CDR3: CASSPEQGRSNQPQHF; DNA: TGTGCCAGCAGCCCCGAACAGGGGAGGAGCAATCAGCCCCAGCATTTT
J: TRBJ2-2; V: TRBV6-5; size: -; D: -; CDR3: CASSLSGVGELFF; DNA: TGTGCCAGCAGTCTCTCCGGAGTCGGGGAGCTGTTTTTT
J: TRBJ2-7; V: TRBV11-1; size: -; D: TRBD1; CDR3: CASSSYSGQGGEQYF; DNA: TGTGCCAGCAGCTCCTATTCGGGACAGGGAGGCGAGCAGTACTTC
J: TRBJ1-4; V: TRBV7-9; size: -; D: TRBD1; CDR3: CASSSAWGQLNEKLFF; DNA: TGTGCCAGCAGCTCCGCCTGGGGACAGCTTAATGAAAAACTGTTTTTT
J: TRBJ1-1; V: TRBV18; size: -; D: TRBD1; CDR3: CASSLGQGGLGTEAFF; DNA: TGTGCCAGCTCACTCGGACAGGGAGGTTTGGGCACTGAAGCTTTCTTT
J: TRBJ2-1; V: TRBV7-2; size: -; D: -; CDR3: CASSAHGRSNEQFF; DNA: TGTGCCAGCAGCGCCCACGGTCGTAGCAATGAGCAGTTCTTC
J: TRBJ2-5; V: TRBV9; size: -; D: TRBD1; CDR3: CASSVGWDRGHETQYF; DNA: TGTGCCAGCAGCGTAGGCTGGGACAGGGGGCACGAGACCCAGTACTTC
J: TRBJ1-2; V: TRBV11-2; size: -; D: -; CDR3: CASRTLGGRDYGYTF; DNA: TGTGCCAGCAGGACATTGGGGGGGCGCGACTATGGCTACACCTTC
J: TRBJ2-7; V: TRBV20-1; size: -; D: -; CDR3: CSALRVGEQYF; DNA: TGCAGTGCTCTCAGGGTTGGCGAGCAGTACTTC
J: TRBJ2-6; V: TRBV5-4; size: -; D: -; CDR3: CASTSRSGANVLTF; DNA: TGTGCCTCCACTTCCCGCTCTGGGGCCAACGTCCTGACTTTC
J: TRBJ1-1; V: TRBV6-1; size: -; D: -; CDR3: CASSEGRGHLMNTEAFF; DNA: TGTGCCAGCAGTGAAGGCAGGGGACATCTCATGAACACTGAAGCTTTCTTT
J: TRBJ1-5; V: TRBV6-4; size: -; D: -; CDR3: CASRDPWPQHF; DNA: TGTGCCAGCAGGGACCCTTGGCCCCAGCATTTT
J: TRBJ2-7; V: TRBV30; size: -; D: -; CDR3: CAWSLGGEQYF; DNA: TGTGCCTGGAGCTTAGGGGGCGAGCAGTACTTC
J: TRBJ1-1; V: TRBV7-9; size: -; D: TRBD1; CDR3: CASSSLEVTGHNTEAFF; DNA: TGTGCCAGCAGCTCACTAGAAGTGACAGGGCATAACACTGAAGCTTTCTTT
J: TRBJ1-1; V: TRBV6-1; size: -; D: -; CDR3: CASSGRRADTEAFF; DNA: TGTGCCAGCAGTGGGCGGAGAGCAGACACTGAAGCTTTCTTT
J: TRBJ1-2; V: TRBV4-1; size: -; D: TRBD1; CDR3: CASSLTTGTGGARGGYTF; DNA: TGCGCCAGCAGCCTAACCACCGGGACAGGGGGCGCCCGAGGGGGCTACACCTTC
J: TRBJ2-7; V: TRBV5-1; size: -; D: -; CDR3: CASSLAPRRDTHYEQYF; DNA: TGCGCCAGCAGCTTGGCCCCCCGACGGGACACGCACTACGAGCAGTACTTC
J: TRBJ1-3; V: TRBV2; size: -; D: TRBD1; CDR3: CASCLEGQGRSGNTIYF; DNA: TGTGCCAGTTGTCTAGAGGGACAGGGAAGATCTGGAAACACCATATATTTT
J: TRBJ1-6; V: TRBV19; size: once; D: -; CDR3: CASSVLGGFSPLHF; DNA: TGTGCCAGTAGTGTCCTCGGGGGTTTCTCACCCCTCCACTTT
J: TRBJ1-2; V: TRBV7-3; size: -; D: TRBD1; CDR3: CASSFSGTGDYGYTF; DNA: TGTGCCAGCAGCTTTTCCGGGACAGGGGACTATGGCTACACCTTC
J: TRBJ2-7; V: TRBV9; size: -; D: TRBD1; CDR3: CASSPFGQGAGYEQYF; DNA: TGTGCCAGCAGCCCATTTGGACAGGGGGCAGGCTACGAGCAGTACTTC
J: TRBJ2-2; V: TRBV7-3; size: once; D: -; CDR3: CASSPLTNTGELFF; DNA: TGTGCCAGCAGCCCACTTACTAACACCGGGGAGCTGTTTTTT
J: TRBJ1-1; V: TRBV6-6; size: -; D: -; CDR3: CASSYSFGLPEAFF; DNA: TGTGCCAGCAGTTACTCTTTCGGGTTGCCTGAAGCTTTCTTT
J: TRBJ2-2; V: TRBV10-3; size: -; D: -; CDR3: CAISVQASNTGELFF; DNA: TGTGCCATCAGTGTGCAAGCGAGTAACACCGGGGAGCTGTTTTTT
J: TRBJ2-2; V: TRBV5-4; size: -; D: -; CDR3: CASSTDRRNTGELFF; DNA: TGTGCCAGCAGCACAGACAGGCGGAACACCGGGGAGCTGTTTTTT
J: TRBJ1-1; V: TRBV7-9; size: few; D: TRBD1; CDR3: CASSLGQGVLVAFF; DNA: TGTGCCAGCAGCTTGGGACAGGGGGTGTTGGTGGCTTTCTTT